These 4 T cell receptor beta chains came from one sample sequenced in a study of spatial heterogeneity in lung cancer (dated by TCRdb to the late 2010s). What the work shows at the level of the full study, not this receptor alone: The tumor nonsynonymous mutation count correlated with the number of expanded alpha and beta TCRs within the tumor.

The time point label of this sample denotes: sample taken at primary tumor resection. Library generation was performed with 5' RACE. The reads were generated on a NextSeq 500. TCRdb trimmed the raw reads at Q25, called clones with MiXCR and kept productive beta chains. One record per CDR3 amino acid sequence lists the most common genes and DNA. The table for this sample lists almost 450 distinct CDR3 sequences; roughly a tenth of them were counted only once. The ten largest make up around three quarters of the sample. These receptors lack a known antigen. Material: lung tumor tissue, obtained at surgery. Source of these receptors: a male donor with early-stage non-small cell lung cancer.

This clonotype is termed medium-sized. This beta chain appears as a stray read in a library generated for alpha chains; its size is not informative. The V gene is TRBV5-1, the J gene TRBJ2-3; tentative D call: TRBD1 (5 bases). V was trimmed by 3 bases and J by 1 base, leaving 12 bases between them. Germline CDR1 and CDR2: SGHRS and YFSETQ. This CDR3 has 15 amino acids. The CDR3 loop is CASSSQGAGTDTQYF. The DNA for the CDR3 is TGCGCCAGCAGCTCCCAAGGGGCCGGCACAGATACGCAGTATTTT.

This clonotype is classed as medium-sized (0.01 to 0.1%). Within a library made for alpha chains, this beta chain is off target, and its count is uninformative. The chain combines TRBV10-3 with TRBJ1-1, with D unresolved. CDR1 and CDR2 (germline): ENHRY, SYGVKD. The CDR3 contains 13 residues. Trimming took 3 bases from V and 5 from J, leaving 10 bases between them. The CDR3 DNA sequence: TGTGCCATCAGTGAACCAGGTGGGACTGAAGCTTTCTTT. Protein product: CAISEPGGTEAFF.

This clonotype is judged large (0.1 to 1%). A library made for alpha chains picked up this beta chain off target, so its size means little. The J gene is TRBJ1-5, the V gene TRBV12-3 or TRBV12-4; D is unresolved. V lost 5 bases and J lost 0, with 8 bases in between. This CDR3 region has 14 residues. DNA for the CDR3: TGTGCCAGCAGTCTGGAAGATAGCAATCAGCCCCAGCATTTT. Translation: CASSLEDSNQPQHF.

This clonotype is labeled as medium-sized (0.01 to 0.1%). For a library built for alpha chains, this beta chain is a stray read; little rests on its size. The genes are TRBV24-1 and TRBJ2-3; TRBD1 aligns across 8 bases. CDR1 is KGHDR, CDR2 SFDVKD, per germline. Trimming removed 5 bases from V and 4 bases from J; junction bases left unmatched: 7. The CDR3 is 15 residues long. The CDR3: CATSGTDRAADTQYF. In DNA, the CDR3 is TGTGCCACCAGTGGAACGGACAGGGCGGCAGATACGCAGTATTTT.